The sequence of this T cell receptor (beta chain) was determined in a study of T cells after yellow fever vaccination (dated by TCRdb to the late 2010s). About the investigation overall: The SMART-Seq v4 Ultra Low Input RNA kit was used to prepare libraries from fractions with low cell numbers. To track T-cell clones before and after primary and booster YFV17D yellow fever vaccination, bulk TCR alpha and beta repertoires were sequenced longitudinally. Two healthy male donors, one aged 18 to 29 and one aged 30 to 40 years, made up the cohort. Bulk PBMC replicates and cell subsets were isolated from blood drawn at multiple timepoints before and after both primary and secondary immunization. Points the paper makes about the study in general: After the booster, most clones that had expanded after primary vaccination were detected again (about 95% of CD4 and more than 85% of CD8), suggesting broad maintenance of memory. A small fraction of clonotypes appeared in both the CD4 and CD8 compartments, likely as a result of convergent recombination. The secondary T-cell response was weaker than the primary response but faster, peaking on day 5 instead of day 15. FACS-sorted repertoires could contain abundant contaminating clonotypes from the bulk population, so computational filtering was required. The study included only a couple of donors, which limits how far the findings can be generalized.

The germline V gene (reference sequence) sets CDR1 to SEHNR and CDR2 to FQNEAQ. The CDR3, cysteine through phenylalanine, is 13 amino acids long. Kept here is only the CDR3 DNA, which spans 39 bases and is read in frame from base 1. At the junction V is shortened by 7 bases and J by 1 base, with 9 bases in between. TCR cDNA was synthesized by 5'RACE template switching, which introduced a universal primer site and unique molecular identifiers. Priming for cDNA synthesis came from both the TCR alpha and TCR beta constant segments. Two PCR steps were used to amplify libraries, with sample barcodes and sequencing adapters being added in the second step. Sequencing of the libraries was done on either Illumina HiSeq 2500 (2x100 bp) or NovaSeq (2x150 bp). Per the authors' processing: MIGEC was used to demultiplex reads and collapse the reads into UMI consensus sequences, and MiXCR was used for V(D)J alignment. Using edgeR on replicate PBMC samples, clonotypes were called vaccine-responding if FDR was below 0.01 and the log2 fold change was above 5 up to day 15. Each bulk clonotype received a CD4 or CD8 identity based on whether the sequenced CD4 or CD8 repertoire contained that clonotype at higher abundance. TCRdb cleaned the public reads at Q25 with fastp, built clones with MiXCR and kept in-frame beta chains. Identical CDR3 proteins give one entry, which carries the most common genes and DNA. Clone size and V and J calls follow TCRdb, not the original study. For this sample there are hundreds of thousands of distinct CDR3 sequences; about 8.7% appear just once. The ten largest clonotypes hold about a sixth of the sample.

This clonotype has a handful of counts. Its binding antigen is unknown. No clone much larger than this one lies a single base away; base qualities are absent. Explained via the paper, the treatment or condition label denotes: live attenuated yellow fever vaccine strain. At each blood-draw timepoint, two biological replicates of bulk PBMCs were obtained. A standard Ficoll-Paque protocol was used to isolate PBMCs from peripheral blood. TriZol was used to extract RNA from bulk PBMCs, CD4 and CD8 fractions, and dextramer-positive and dextramer-negative fractions. The material sequenced was PBMCs, taken on the day of the first yellow fever vaccination. Recombination connected TRBV7-9 to TRBJ2-3; the D gene is perhaps TRBD2, on 5 matching bases. The sequence derives from a man younger than 35 who received the YFV17D yellow fever vaccine. The DNA sequence is TGTGCCAGCATGGACTCCCGCACAGATACGCAGTATTTT. It translates as CASMDSRTDTQYF.